This T cell receptor beta chain was profiled in a study of blood T cells in healthy people across ages. The germline V gene encodes CDR1 ENHRY and CDR2 SYGVKD. With V trimmed by 3 bases and J by 9 bases, 4 bases remained unmatched. There are 14 residues in the CDR3. The second PCR ran about 7 to 12 cycles with a sample-barcoded 5' primer and J-beta primers. TCRdb redid the calling of the 5' RACE reads with MiXCR, one entry per CDR3 protein. The table shows hundreds of thousands of distinct CDR3 sequences, with 20% to 30% occurring only once. Per individual sample, total RNA of at least 6 micrograms was extracted. The sample was also reused in another study, on T cells of mothers and their children. That source notes: The donor cohort consisted of a few healthy Caucasian mothers and their six children. Mothers gave over 8 million TCR beta CDR3 reads each, and children several million each. No persistent microchimeric T cell clones were detected at 95 to 100 clones per million clonotypes sensitivity.

Sequenced: blood. This TCR derives from a boy aged 5-17 years in good health. The chain couples TRBV10-3 to TRBJ1-5; 11 bases line up with TRBD1. The CDR3 sequence is CAISDGTGGSPQHF. The CDR3 region has the DNA TGTGCCATCAGTGACGGGACAGGGGGTTCGCCCCAGCATTTT.